The next 27 T cell receptor beta chains were all read from a single sample in a study of CD8+ T cells in alopecia areata. Treatment here: oral pan-JAK inhibitor, 5-10 mg twice daily. Sequencing relied on a cDNA template that was reverse transcribed from extracted RNA. The repertoire was sequenced with immunoSEQ multiplex PCR; TCRdb's copy has only in-frame clones and lacks some. The data show some 200,000 clones, roughly 56% seen once. The input for sequencing was CD4+ T cells sorted from blood, taken at week 4, from a patient treated with tofacitinib. The receptors originated from a human donor with alopecia areata.

This chain uses TRBV29-1 with TRBJ2-1, with D possibly being TRBD1 (6 bases). The germline gives CDR1 SQVTM, CDR2 ANQGSEA. This CDR3 comprises 13 residues. The ends were cut back, 0 bases at V and 9 bases at J, with 12 bases in the middle. For the CDR3, the DNA is TGCAGCGTTGAAGACCACAGGGTAACTGAGCAGTTCTTC. Its protein product is CSVEDHRVTEQFF.

Details on this clone: Other DNA sequences within the sample encode an identical CDR3. V usage is TRBV4-3 and J usage is TRBJ2-7; D may be TRBD2 (6 bases). CDR1 is LGHNA and CDR2 is YSLEER in the germline V gene. The CDR3 loop spans 14 amino acids. V lost 0 bases to trimming and J lost 3 bases, with 9 bases between them. The DNA of the CDR3 is TGCGCCAGCAGCCAAGAGTCGCGGGGCTACGAGCAGTACTTC. Its translation: CASSQESRGYEQYF.

CDR3 DNA: TGTGCCAGCAGCCGGGGACAGACAATCAATCAGCCCCAGCATTTT. Protein product: CASSRGQTINQPQHF. The chain joins TRBV5-8 to TRBJ1-5, with TRBD1 matching over 7 bases. CDR3 length equals 15 residues. V gave up 4 bases and J gave up 3 bases; unmatched junction bases: 7. The germline V gene has CDR1 SGHTS and CDR2 YDEGEE.

The chain uses TRBV29-1 and TRBJ1-1; 8 positions agree with TRBD1. The CDR3 is made up of 15 amino acids. CDR1 SQVTM and CDR2 ANQGSEA come from the germline V gene. V gave up 4 bases and J gave up 5 bases; unmatched junction bases: 12. CDR3 protein: CSVARTGLGGTEAFF. The CDR3 DNA follows: TGCAGCGTTGCTCGGACAGGGCTTGGTGGGACTGAAGCTTTCTTT.

The CDR3 DNA is TGTGCCAGCAGCGACCAGGGACAGGGCGGCTATGGCTACACCTTC. Protein sequence: CASSDQGQGGYGYTF. The J gene is TRBJ1-2, the V gene TRBV6-4, with TRBD1 identical over 9 bases. This CDR3 is built from 15 residues. Germline-derived CDR1 and CDR2 are MRHNA and SNTAGT. The ends lost 6 bases at V and 4 bases at J; junction bases unmatched: 9.

A few counts support this clone. The gene calls are TRBV29-1 and TRBJ2-4; D is undetermined. V was pared by 1 base and J by 1 base, with 5 bases between. Germline CDR1 and CDR2: SQVTM and ANQGSEA. This CDR3 contains 13 residues. The CDR3 coding sequence is TGCAGCGTTGAAGTAAGCGCCAAAAACATTCAGTACTTC. This codes for CSVEVSAKNIQYF.

This clone was detected only a few times. The rearrangement uses TRBV7-9 and TRBJ1-2; a possible D gene is TRBD1 (5 bases). Trimming took off 4 bases at V and 7 bases at J, with 22 bases between the two ends. Germline CDR1 SEHNR, CDR2 FQNEAQ (reference sequence). This CDR3 is 16 amino acids long. The CDR3 sequence: CASSSTTGRLQGGYTF. CDR3 nucleotide sequence: TGTGCCAGCAGCTCCACTACGGGACGGCTGCAGGGTGGCTACACCTTC. Looking up the rest from reference TRBV7-9 and TRBJ1-2 gives the full variable domain: DTGVSQNPRHKITKRGQNVTFRCDPISEHNRLYWYRQTLGQGPEFLTYFQNEAQLEKSRLLSDRFSAERPKGSFSTLEIQRTEQGDSAMYLCASSSTTGRLQGGYTFGSGTRLTVV.

This CDR3 reads CSVRQGSGETQYF. The CDR3 DNA reads as TGCAGCGTTAGACAGGGGTCTGGAGAGACCCAGTACTTC. V gene TRBV29-1 combines with J gene TRBJ2-5; 8 bases match TRBD1. Germline trimming cut 5 bases from V and 4 bases from J; bases unmatched to any gene: 6. Germline CDR1 reads SQVTM; CDR2 reads ANQGSEA. This CDR3 contains 13 residues.

This chain uses TRBV27 with TRBJ1-2, with a possible D match to TRBD1 (6 bases). Trimming left V 5 bases short and J 6 bases short, with 19 bases between. The CDR3 is made up of 15 amino acids. Per the germline V gene, CDR1 is MNHEY and CDR2 is SMNVEV (reference sequence). In nucleotides, the CDR3 is TGTGCCAGCAGTCTTGGGGGAAACAGGGAGGATGGCTACACCTTC. Translated: CASSLGGNREDGYTF.

The rearrangement joins TRBV5-4 to TRBJ2-3; the D call may be TRBD1 or TRBD2 (5 bases each). V lost 5 bases and J 6 bases, leaving 7 bases between the germline ends. The germline gives CDR1 SGHNT, CDR2 YYREEE (reference sequence). The CDR3 has 11 residues. The CDR3 DNA reads as TGTGCCAGCAGTTGGGGGGATACGCAGTATTTT. Protein: CASSWGDTQYF.

The J gene is TRBJ2-5, the V gene TRBV11-2; D is perhaps TRBD1 (6 bases). The CDR3 length is 14 residues. The V end was cut by 5 bases, the J end by 2 bases, with 12 bases between. Germline V gene sequence: CDR1 SGHAT, CDR2 FQNNGV. Here the CDR3 reads CASSLTGFQETQYF. The CDR3, as DNA: TGTGCCAGCAGCCTAACAGGGTTTCAAGAGACCCAGTACTTC.

This clone was observed a handful of times. The J gene is TRBJ2-2, the V gene TRBV11-2; TRBD2 matches at 8 bases. V dropped 4 bases and J dropped 4; count of bases not matched to a gene: 5. The CDR3 consists of 15 residues. Germline assignment: CDR1 SGHAT and CDR2 FQNNGV. CDR3 bases: TGTGCCAGCAGCTCCCCCGGGGGGGGCACCGGGGAGCTGTTTTTT. Translating it yields CASSSPGGGTGELFF.

The sample holds a few counts of this clone. CDR3 bases: TGCGCCAGCAGCATAGGGGGCGCTGGGGCCAACGTCCTGACTTTC. Translation gives CASSIGGAGANVLTF. The V and J genes are TRBV5-1 and TRBJ2-6; 7 bases map to TRBD1. CDR3 length: 15 residues. V was clipped by 4 bases and J by 2 bases; unmatched bases: 3. Germline assignment: CDR1 SGHRS and CDR2 YFSETQ.

This clone was seen a handful of times. The V and J genes are TRBV10-3 and TRBJ2-7; D remains unclear. The CDR3 loop spans 14 amino acids. Germline-derived CDR1 and CDR2 are ENHRY and SYGVKD. The ends were cut back, 2 bases at V and 6 bases at J, with 14 bases in the middle. The CDR3 DNA follows: TGTGCCATCAGTGAGATTGCCTTACAAAGCGAGCAGTACTTC. Amino acid sequence: CAISEIALQSEQYF.

A single count supports this clone. The CDR3, as DNA: TGCAGCGTTCAGGGGTCCCTGAACACTGAAGCTTTCTTT. As protein: CSVQGSLNTEAFF. The chain is built from TRBV29-1 and TRBJ1-1, with a tentative D call TRBD1 (6 bases). The CDR3 consists of 13 residues. The germline V gene has CDR1 SQVTM and CDR2 ANQGSEA. V was clipped by 5 bases and J by 0 bases, with 10 bases between them.

The rearrangement links TRBV5-5 to TRBJ2-7, with 8 nucleotides matching TRBD2. The trim removed 4 bases at V and 5 bases at J, leaving 8 bases unmatched. CDR3 length: 14 residues. The germline V gene has CDR1 SGHKS and CDR2 YYEKEE (reference sequence). The CDR3 DNA follows: TGTGCCAGCAGCCCGGGGGGGATCCGGGACGAGCAGTACTTC. It specifies CASSPGGIRDEQYF.

The chain carries TRBV6-5 and TRBJ1-4; 8 bases agree with TRBD1. The CDR3 is made up of 15 amino acids. CDR1 is MNHEY and CDR2 is SVGAGI in the germline V gene. The junction had 11 bases not matched to a gene; V was cut back by 6 bases and J by 8 bases. CDR3: CASSLSGTGGEKLFF. In DNA form, the CDR3 reads TGTGCCAGCAGCCTCTCCGGGACAGGAGGAGAAAAACTGTTTTTT.

The chain links TRBV6-6 to TRBJ1-2, with 8 bases that match TRBD1. The CDR3 sequence is 14 residues long. Germline V gene lookup returns CDR1 MNHNY and CDR2 SVGAGI (reference sequence). V gave up 8 bases and J gave up 1 base; unmatched junction bases: 6. As DNA, the CDR3 is TGTGCCAGCGGGGACAGGAGGGATAACTATGGCTACACCTTC. The encoded protein is CASGDRRDNYGYTF.

This chain connects TRBV7-9 to TRBJ1-2, with D hard to call. V was clipped by 8 bases and J by 4 bases, with 17 bases between them. CDR1 is SEHNR and CDR2 is FQNEAQ in the germline V gene (reference sequence). This CDR3 is built from 14 residues. The CDR3: CASETTSGFYGYTF. DNA for the CDR3: TGTGCCAGCGAAACTACTTCAGGCTTCTATGGCTACACCTTC.

The chain combines TRBV20-1 with TRBJ2-5; perhaps TRBD2 as D (5 bases). Trimming cost V 4 bases and J 4 bases, with 7 bases left between them. Germline V gene data show CDR1 as DFQATT and CDR2 as SNEGSKA (reference sequence). The CDR3 runs to 11 residues. Here the CDR3 reads CSAKGRETQYF. The CDR3 region has the DNA TGCAGTGCTAAAGGGAGAGAGACCCAGTACTTC.

This chain uses TRBV29-1 with TRBJ2-7, with D maybe TRBD2 (5 bases). V lost 1 base and J 2 bases, leaving 15 bases between the germline ends. CDR3 size: 15 residues. Germline CDR1 reads SQVTM; CDR2 reads ANQGSEA. The CDR3 loop reads CSVEVATSLTYEQYF. For the CDR3, the DNA is TGCAGCGTTGAAGTAGCGACGTCCCTAACCTACGAGCAGTACTTC.

The rearrangement uses TRBV6-1 and TRBJ2-7, with 9 positions matching TRBD1. The junction had 6 bases not matched to a gene; V was cut back by 6 bases and J by 3 bases. CDR3 size: 14 residues. Germline loops: CDR1 MNHNS, CDR2 SASEGT. CDR3 in DNA: TGTGCCAGCAGCCGACAGGGGGGAAACTACGAGCAGTACTTC. Translation: CASSRQGGNYEQYF.

CDR3 loop: CAISDRVGGSYEQYF. The DNA for the CDR3 is TGTGCCATCAGTGATAGGGTTGGGGGTTCCTACGAGCAGTACTTC. The genes are TRBV10-3 and TRBJ2-7; D is possibly TRBD1 or TRBD2 (5 bases each). Trimming left V 3 bases short and J 1 base short, with 13 bases between. Germline CDR1 reads ENHRY; CDR2 reads SYGVKD. CDR3 length equals 15 residues.

J is TRBJ2-6 and V is TRBV30; possibly TRBD1 for D (6 bases). The CDR3 has 14 amino acids. Germline lookup yields CDR1 GTSNPN and CDR2 SVGIG (reference sequence). V was trimmed by 8 bases and J by 0 bases, leaving 11 bases between them. CDR3 sequence reads: CAVPQGSGANVLTF. CDR3 bases: TGTGCCGTCCCACAGGGCTCTGGGGCCAACGTCCTGACTTTC.

The rearrangement links TRBV4-3 to TRBJ2-7; weak D call: TRBD1 (5 bases). CDR3 length equals 14 residues. CDR1 is LGHNA and CDR2 is YSLEER in the germline V gene. V shed 1 base and J shed 1 base, with 8 bases lying between them. CDR3: CASSQVDTSYEQYF. CDR3 sequence (DNA): TGCGCCAGCAGCCAAGTGGACACATCCTACGAGCAGTACTTC.

The chain is built from TRBV11-2 and TRBJ1-2; D is unclear. The CDR3 contains 14 residues. V lost 0 bases and J lost 5, with 10 bases in between. Germline-derived CDR1 and CDR2 are SGHAT and FQNNGV. CDR3 DNA: TGTGCCAGCAGCTTAGATTACGGTCAATATGGCTACACCTTC. Its protein is CASSLDYGQYGYTF.

This sequence joins TRBV6-5 and TRBJ2-3; D assignment may be TRBD1 or TRBD2 (5 bases each). The V end was cut by 10 bases, the J end by 1 base, with 12 bases between. This CDR3 has 13 residues. The germline V gene has CDR1 MNHEY and CDR2 SVGAGI. The CDR3 DNA is TGTGCCACCTCTGGGGGACGCACAGATACGCAGTATTTT. Protein: CATSGGRTDTQYF.